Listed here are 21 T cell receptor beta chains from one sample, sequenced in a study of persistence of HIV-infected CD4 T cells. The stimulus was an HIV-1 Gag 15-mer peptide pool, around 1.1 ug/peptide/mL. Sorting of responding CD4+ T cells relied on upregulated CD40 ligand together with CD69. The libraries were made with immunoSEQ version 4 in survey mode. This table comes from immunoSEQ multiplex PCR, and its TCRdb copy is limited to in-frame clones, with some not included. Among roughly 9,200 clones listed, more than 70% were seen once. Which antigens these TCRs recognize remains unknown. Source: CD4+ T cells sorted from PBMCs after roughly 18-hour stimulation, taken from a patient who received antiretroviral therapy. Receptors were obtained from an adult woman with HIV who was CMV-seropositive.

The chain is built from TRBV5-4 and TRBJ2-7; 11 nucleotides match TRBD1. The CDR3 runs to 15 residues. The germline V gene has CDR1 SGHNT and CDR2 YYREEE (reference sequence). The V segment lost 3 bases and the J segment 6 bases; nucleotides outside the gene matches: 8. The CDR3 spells CASSYPGTGGSEQYF. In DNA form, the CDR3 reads TGTGCCAGCAGCTACCCCGGGACAGGGGGGTCCGAGCAGTACTTC.

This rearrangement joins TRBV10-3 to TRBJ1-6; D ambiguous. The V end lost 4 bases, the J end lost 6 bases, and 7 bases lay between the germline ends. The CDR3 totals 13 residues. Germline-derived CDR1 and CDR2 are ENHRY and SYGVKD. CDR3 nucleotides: TGTGCCATCAGTGCGCAGGCTAATTCACCCCTCCACTTT. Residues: CAISAQANSPLHF.

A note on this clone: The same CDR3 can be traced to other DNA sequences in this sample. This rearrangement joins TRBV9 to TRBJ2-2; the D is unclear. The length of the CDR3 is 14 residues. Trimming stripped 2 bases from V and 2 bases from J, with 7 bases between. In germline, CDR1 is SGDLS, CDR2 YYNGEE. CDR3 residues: CASSVYGNTGELFF. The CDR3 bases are TGTGCCAGCAGCGTCTACGGTAACACCGGGGAGCTGTTTTTT.

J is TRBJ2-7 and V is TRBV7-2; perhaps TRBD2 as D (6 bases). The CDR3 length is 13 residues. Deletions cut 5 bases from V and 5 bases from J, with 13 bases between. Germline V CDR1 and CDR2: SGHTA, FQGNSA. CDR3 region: CASSTTDYHEQYF. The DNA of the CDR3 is TGTGCCAGCAGCACGACGGACTACCACGAGCAGTACTTC.

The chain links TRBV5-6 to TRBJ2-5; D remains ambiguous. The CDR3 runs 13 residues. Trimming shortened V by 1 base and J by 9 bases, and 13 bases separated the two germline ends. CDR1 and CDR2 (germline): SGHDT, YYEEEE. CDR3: CASSLQQVGAQYF. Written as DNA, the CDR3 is TGTGCCAGCAGCTTGCAGCAGGTTGGGGCCCAGTACTTC.

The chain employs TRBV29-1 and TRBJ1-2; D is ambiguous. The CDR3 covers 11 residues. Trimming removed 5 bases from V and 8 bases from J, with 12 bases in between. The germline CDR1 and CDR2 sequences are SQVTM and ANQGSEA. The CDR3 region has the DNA TGCAGCGTTCTGGGCTCGGGGGGCTACACCTTC. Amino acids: CSVLGSGGYTF.

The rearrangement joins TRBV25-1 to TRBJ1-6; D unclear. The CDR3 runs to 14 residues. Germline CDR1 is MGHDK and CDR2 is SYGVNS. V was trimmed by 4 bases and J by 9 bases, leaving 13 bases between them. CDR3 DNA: TGTGCCAGCAGTGGGGAGAGAAGAATTTCACCCCTCCACTTT. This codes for CASSGERRISPLHF.

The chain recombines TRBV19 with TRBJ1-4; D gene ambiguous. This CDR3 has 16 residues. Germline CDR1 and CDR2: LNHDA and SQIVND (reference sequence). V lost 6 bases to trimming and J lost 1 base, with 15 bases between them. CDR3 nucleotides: TGTGCCAGTAGCCCACAGAGCCTTGGAACTAATGAAAAACTGTTTTTT. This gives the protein CASSPQSLGTNEKLFF.

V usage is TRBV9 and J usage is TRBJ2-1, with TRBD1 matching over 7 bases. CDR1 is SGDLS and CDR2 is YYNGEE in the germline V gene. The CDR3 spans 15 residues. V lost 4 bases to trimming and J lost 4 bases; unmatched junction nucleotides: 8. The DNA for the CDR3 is TGTGCCAGCAGCTCACAACAGGGGCGATACAATGAGCAGTTCTTC. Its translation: CASSSQQGRYNEQFF.

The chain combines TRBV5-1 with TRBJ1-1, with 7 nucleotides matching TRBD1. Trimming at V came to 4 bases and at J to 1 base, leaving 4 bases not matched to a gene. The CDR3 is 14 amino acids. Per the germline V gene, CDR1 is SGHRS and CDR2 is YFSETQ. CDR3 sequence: CASSNQGGNTEAFF. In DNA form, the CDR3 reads TGCGCCAGCAGCAACCAGGGGGGGAACACTGAAGCTTTCTTT.

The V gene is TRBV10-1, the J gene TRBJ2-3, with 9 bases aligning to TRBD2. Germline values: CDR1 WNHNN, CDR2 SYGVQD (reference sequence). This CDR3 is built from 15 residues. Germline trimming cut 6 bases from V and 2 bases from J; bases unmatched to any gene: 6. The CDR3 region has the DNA TGCGCCAGCAGAGCTAGCGGGGCCTCCACAGATACGCAGTATTTT. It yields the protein CASRASGASTDTQYF.

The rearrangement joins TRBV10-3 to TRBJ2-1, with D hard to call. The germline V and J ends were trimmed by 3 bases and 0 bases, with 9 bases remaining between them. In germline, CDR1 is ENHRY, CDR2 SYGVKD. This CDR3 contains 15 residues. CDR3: CAISDSGSSYNEQFF. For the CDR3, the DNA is TGTGCCATCAGTGATTCAGGTAGCTCCTACAATGAGCAGTTCTTC.

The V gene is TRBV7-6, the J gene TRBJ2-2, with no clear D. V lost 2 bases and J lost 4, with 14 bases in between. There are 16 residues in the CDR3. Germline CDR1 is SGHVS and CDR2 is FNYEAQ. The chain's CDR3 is CASSLLAGETTGELFF. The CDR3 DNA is TGTGCCAGCAGCTTATTGGCAGGAGAGACCACCGGGGAGCTGTTTTTT. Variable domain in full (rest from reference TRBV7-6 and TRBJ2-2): GAGVSQSPRYKVTKRGQDVALRCDPISGHVSLYWYRQALGQGPEFLTYFNYEAQQDKSGLPNDRFSAERPEGSISTLTIQRTEQRDSAMYRCASSLLAGETTGELFFGEGSRLTVL.

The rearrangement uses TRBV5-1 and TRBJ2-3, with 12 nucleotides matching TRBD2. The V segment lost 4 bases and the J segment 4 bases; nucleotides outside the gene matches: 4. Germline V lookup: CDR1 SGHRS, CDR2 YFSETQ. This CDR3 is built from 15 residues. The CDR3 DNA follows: TGCGCCAGCAGCCTAGCGGGAGGGGGTTCAGATACGCAGTATTTT. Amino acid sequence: CASSLAGGGSDTQYF.

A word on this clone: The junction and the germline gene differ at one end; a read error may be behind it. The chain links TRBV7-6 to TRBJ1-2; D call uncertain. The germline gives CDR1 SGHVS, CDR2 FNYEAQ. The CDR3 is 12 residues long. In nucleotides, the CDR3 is TGTGCCAGCAGCTTAGAAAGGATCACCTCACTCTTC. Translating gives CASSLERITSLF.

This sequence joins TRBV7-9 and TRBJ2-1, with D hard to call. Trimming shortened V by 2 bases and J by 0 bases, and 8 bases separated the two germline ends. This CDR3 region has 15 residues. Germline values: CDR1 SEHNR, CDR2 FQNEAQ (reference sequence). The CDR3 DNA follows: TGTGCCAGCAGCTTAAATAGGAGCTCCTACAATGAGCAGTTCTTC. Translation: CASSLNRSSYNEQFF.

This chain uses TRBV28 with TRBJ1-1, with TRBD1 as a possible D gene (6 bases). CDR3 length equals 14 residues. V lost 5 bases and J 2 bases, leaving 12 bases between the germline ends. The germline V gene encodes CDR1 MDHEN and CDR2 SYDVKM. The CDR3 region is CASSVGGTNTEAFF. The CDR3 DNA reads TGTGCCAGCAGTGTTGGGGGGACAAACACTGAAGCTTTCTTT.

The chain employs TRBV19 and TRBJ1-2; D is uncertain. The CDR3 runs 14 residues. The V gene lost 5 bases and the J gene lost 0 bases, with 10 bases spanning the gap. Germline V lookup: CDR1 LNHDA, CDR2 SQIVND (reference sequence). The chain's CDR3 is CASSSDGTNYGYTF. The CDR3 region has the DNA TGTGCCAGTAGTTCGGACGGGACTAACTATGGCTACACCTTC. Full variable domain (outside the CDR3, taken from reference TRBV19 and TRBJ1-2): DGGITQSPKYLFRKEGQNVTLSCEQNLNHDAMYWYRQDPGQGLRLIYYSQIVNDFQKGDIAEGYSVSREKKESFPLTVTSAQKNPTAFYLCASSSDGTNYGYTFGSGTRLTVV.

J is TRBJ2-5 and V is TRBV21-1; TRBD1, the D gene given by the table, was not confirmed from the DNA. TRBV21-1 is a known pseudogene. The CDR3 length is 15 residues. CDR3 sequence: CASSNGRQYQETQYF. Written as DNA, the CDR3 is TGTGCCAGCAGCAATGGTAGACAGTACCAAGAGACCCAGTACTTC.

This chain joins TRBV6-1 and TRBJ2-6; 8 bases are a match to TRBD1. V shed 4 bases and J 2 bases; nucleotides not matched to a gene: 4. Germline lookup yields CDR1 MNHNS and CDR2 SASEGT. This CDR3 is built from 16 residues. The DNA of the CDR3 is TGTGCCAGCAGTGTCGACAGGGGCCCTGGGGCCAACGTCCTGACTTTC. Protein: CASSVDRGPGANVLTF.

The CDR3 coding sequence is TGTGCCAGTAGTTCACAGACAGGGGCCAATCAGCCCCAGCATTTT. Translating gives CASSSQTGANQPQHF. J is TRBJ1-5 and V is TRBV19, with 8 bases aligning to TRBD1. CDR3 size: 15 residues. Trimming cost V 5 bases and J 3 bases; bases outside gene matches: 6. CDR1 LNHDA and CDR2 SQIVND come from the germline V gene (reference sequence).